This section outlines one T cell receptor (beta chain) sequence together with its context. Antigen specificity is unknown. Germline trimming cut 3 bases from V and 4 bases from J; bases unmatched to any gene: 8. Germline lookup yields CDR1 SGDLS and CDR2 YYNGEE. This CDR3 has 15 amino acids. This sample stems from a study of T cells in localized non-small cell lung cancer. Whole-study findings and limits: Heterogeneity cannot be ruled out, as sequencing used one tumor region only. Greater blood T cell density accompanied longer overall survival. Adjacent lung had a median about 55 of the 100 largest tumor clones. Adjacent uninvolved lung had the highest clonality, suggesting focused antigen responses.

Here immunoSEQ multiplex PCR was the method, and the copy in TCRdb shows in-frame clones only, minus some. There are roughly 33,000 clones in the sample; 88% occur only once, and 4.2% lies in the top ten. The V gene is TRBV9, the J gene TRBJ1-1; 8 bases line up with TRBD1. The specimen comprised peripheral blood, sampled before any cancer treatment. This receptor was taken from a woman aged 35-75 years with stage I lung adenocarcinoma. CDR3 in DNA: TGTGCCAGCAGCGCCTCAGGGGGCCGAGGCACTGAAGCTTTCTTT. It encodes CASSASGGRGTEAFF.